The 29 T cell receptor beta chains in this list originate from one sample, sequenced in a study of OX40 agonist ivuxolimab in advanced cancers. Sequencing used immunoSEQ multiplex PCR; TCRdb keeps in-frame clones, though not all of them. The sample has under 20,000 clones, 60% to 85% seen once. This specimen was CD4+ or CD8+ T cells sorted from blood, taken in a trial of the OX40 agonist ivuxolimab. These receptors all stem from an adult with an advanced solid tumor such as melanoma, head and neck, liver or kidney cancer.

The chain joins TRBV7-8 to TRBJ2-5; 7 nucleotides line up with TRBD1. The J call may be in error: the DNA end matches TRBJ2-7 better. The length of the CDR3 is 15 residues. Germline V gene sequence: CDR1 SGHVS, CDR2 FQNEAQ. The CDR3 spells CASSLIPDREDEQYF. In DNA form, the CDR3 reads TGTGCCAGCAGCCTAATACCCGACAGGGAAGACGAGCAGTACTTC.

This clone was counted a few times. V is TRBV7-9 and J is TRBJ2-2; D is unresolved. This CDR3 region has 16 residues. Trimming left V 5 bases short and J 0 bases short, with 13 bases between. Germline assignment: CDR1 SEHNR and CDR2 FQNEAQ (reference sequence). The CDR3 region is CASSPVYFSNTGELFF. DNA for the CDR3: TGTGCCAGCAGCCCCGTTTACTTTTCGAACACCGGGGAGCTGTTTTTT.

This chain connects TRBV5-4 to TRBJ2-7; possibly TRBD2 for D (6 bases). V was trimmed by 4 bases and J by 0 bases, leaving 11 bases between them. Germline-derived CDR1 and CDR2 are SGHNT and YYREEE (reference sequence). This CDR3 is 14 amino acids long. The CDR3 DNA sequence: TGTGCCAGCAGCCACGGGGGAAGCTCCTACGAGCAGTACTTC. This encodes CASSHGGSSYEQYF.

The rearrangement joins TRBV27 to TRBJ2-7; D not resolved. CDR3 size: 13 residues. Germline lookup yields CDR1 MNHEY and CDR2 SMNVEV (reference sequence). Trimming took 6 bases from V and 0 from J, leaving 9 bases between them. The CDR3 DNA reads as TGTGCCAGCAGCCCCGGTAACTCCTACGAGCAGTACTTC. As protein: CASSPGNSYEQYF.

This sequence joins TRBV9 and TRBJ2-1, with 7 bases matching TRBD2. Germline V gives CDR1 SGDLS, CDR2 YYNGEE. V lost 4 bases, J lost 6 bases, and 4 bases stayed unmatched. CDR3 length: 13 amino acids. The CDR3 DNA reads TGTGCCAGCAGCCCCCAGCGGGGCAATGAGCAGTTCTTC. This translates into CASSPQRGNEQFF.

In this sample, this clone turned up a few times. The chain is built from TRBV18 and TRBJ1-5; unclear D gene. This CDR3 has 16 amino acids. The V gene lost 2 bases and the J gene lost 2 bases, with 13 bases spanning the gap. The germline V gene has CDR1 KGHSH and CDR2 LQKENI. Written as DNA, the CDR3 is TGTGCCAGCTCACCAGCCGAGGGAAATCGCAATCAGCCCCAGCATTTT. This sequence encodes CASSPAEGNRNQPQHF.

The chain employs TRBV19 and TRBJ1-6, with TRBD1 as a possible D gene (5 bases). Trimming removed 7 bases at V and 6 bases at J, with 19 bases between. CDR1 and CDR2 from the germline V gene are LNHDA and SQIVND (reference sequence). There are 16 residues in the CDR3. The CDR3: CASTANPQVPNSPLHF. CDR3 bases: TGTGCCAGTACCGCTAATCCACAGGTCCCTAATTCACCCCTCCACTTT. The full variable domain, its missing parts supplied by reference TRBV19 and TRBJ1-6, is DGGITQSPKYLFRKEGQNVTLSCEQNLNHDAMYWYRQDPGQGLRLIYYSQIVNDFQKGDIAEGYSVSREKKESFPLTVTSAQKNPTAFYLCASTANPQVPNSPLHFGNGTRLTVT.

The J gene is TRBJ2-7, the V gene TRBV7-6; no definite D call. CDR3 length: 15 amino acids. Germline V gene data show CDR1 as SGHVS and CDR2 as FNYEAQ. Trimming shortened V by 4 bases and J by 2 bases, and 15 bases separated the two germline ends. The DNA of the CDR3 is TGTGCCAGCAGCTCGTCCGGAGACGTTGCCTACGAGCAGTACTTC. It translates to CASSSSGDVAYEQYF.

The J gene is TRBJ2-2, the V gene TRBV7-6; TRBD2 might be the D (5 bases). Germline CDR1 is SGHVS and CDR2 is FNYEAQ. This CDR3 contains 14 residues. Trimming left V 4 bases short and J 5 bases short, with 11 bases between. CDR3: CASSSLSGTGELFF. In DNA form, the CDR3 reads TGTGCCAGCAGCTCTCTATCGGGGACCGGGGAGCTGTTTTTT.

This clone was observed a few times. The chain carries TRBV7-9 and TRBJ1-5; D is unresolved. The V gene lost 8 bases and the J gene lost 1 base, with 12 bases spanning the gap. The CDR3 is 14 amino acids. CDR1 and CDR2 (germline): SEHNR, FQNEAQ (reference sequence). The CDR3 protein is CASAEWESNQPQHF. Written as DNA, the CDR3 is TGTGCCAGCGCCGAGTGGGAAAGCAATCAGCCCCAGCATTTT.

J is TRBJ1-5 and V is TRBV5-1; 10 nucleotides agree with TRBD1. The ends lost 2 bases at V and 5 bases at J; junction bases unmatched: 10. CDR3 size: 17 residues. Germline values: CDR1 SGHRS, CDR2 YFSETQ. CDR3 loop: CASSFHDRDRGDQPQHF. DNA of the CDR3: TGCGCCAGCAGCTTCCATGACCGGGACAGGGGCGATCAGCCCCAGCATTTT.

The V gene is TRBV9, the J gene TRBJ1-2; D gene unclear. Looked up from germline, CDR1 is SGDLS and CDR2 is YYNGEE. The CDR3 is 20 residues long. The V and J ends lost 3 bases and 8 bases respectively, with 35 bases between them. The CDR3 DNA is TGTGCCAGCAGCGGAGCCGGGGAGATTCATTTTGGCCTCCCAGGCGGCGGCTACACCTTC. Its protein product is CASSGAGEIHFGLPGGGYTF.

The chain links TRBV11-2 to TRBJ2-2, with a tentative D call TRBD1 (5 bases). Germline-derived CDR1 and CDR2 are SGHAT and FQNNGV. Trimming removed 1 base from V and 4 bases from J, with 16 bases in between. This CDR3 region has 17 residues. DNA of the CDR3: TGTGCCAGCAGCTTAGGGGGCACGGGTTGGTTCACCGGGGAGCTGTTTTTT. Encoded protein: CASSLGGTGWFTGELFF.

V is TRBV7-6 and J is TRBJ1-4, with D uncertain. Trimming cost V 5 bases and J 5 bases, with 6 bases left between them. This CDR3 spans 12 amino acids. CDR1 and CDR2 (germline): SGHVS, FNYEAQ. The CDR3 region is CASSTRNEKLFF. CDR3 nucleotides: TGTGCCAGCAGCACCAGAAATGAAAAACTGTTTTTT. Supplemented by reference TRBV7-6 and TRBJ1-4, the full variable domain reads GAGVSQSPRYKVTKRGQDVALRCDPISGHVSLYWYRQALGQGPEFLTYFNYEAQQDKSGLPNDRFSAERPEGSISTLTIQRTEQRDSAMYRCASSTRNEKLFFGSGTQLSVL.

This clone appeared once. The chain joins TRBV5-1 to TRBJ2-7, with a tentative D call TRBD1 (5 bases). The CDR3 totals 14 residues. Trimming cost V 2 bases and J 7 bases, with 16 bases left between them. Germline assignment: CDR1 SGHRS and CDR2 YFSETQ. In DNA, the CDR3 is TGCGCCAGCAGCTTTGGGCAGGGTGAGAATGAGCAGTACTTC. Protein sequence: CASSFGQGENEQYF.

V gene TRBV4-1 combines with J gene TRBJ2-5; D is perhaps TRBD2 (6 bases). In germline, CDR1 is MGHRA, CDR2 YSYEKL. The CDR3 runs to 14 residues. Trimming removed 1 base at V and 4 bases at J, with 10 bases between. The CDR3 DNA follows: TGCGCCAGCAGCCAAGTTTTGGGGGGAGAGACCCAGTACTTC. Its translation is CASSQVLGGETQYF.

V gene TRBV5-1 combines with J gene TRBJ2-1, with a possible D match to TRBD2 (5 bases). Germline CDR1 SGHRS, CDR2 YFSETQ. The CDR3 consists of 17 residues. V was trimmed by 1 base and J by 4 bases, leaving 18 bases between them. The CDR3 reads CASSLRTGQPLYNEQFF. In DNA form, the CDR3 reads TGCGCCAGCAGCTTGAGGACTGGTCAGCCACTATACAATGAGCAGTTCTTC.

This clone was observed a handful of times. This sequence joins TRBV27 and TRBJ2-2; 8 bases agree with TRBD1. V gave up 11 bases and J gave up 2 bases; unmatched junction bases: 4. There are 13 residues in the CDR3. Germline CDR1 MNHEY, CDR2 SMNVEV (reference sequence). The CDR3 loop is CASGQGNTGELFF. CDR3 coding DNA: TGTGCCTCTGGACAGGGAAACACCGGGGAGCTGTTTTTT.

This clone was counted a single time. V and J are TRBV4-3 and TRBJ1-4; 8 bases match TRBD1. After removal of 0 bases from V and 6 bases from J, the junction contained 6 bases not matched to a gene. CDR1 is LGHNA and CDR2 is YSLEER in the germline V gene. This CDR3 spans 16 amino acids. This chain's CDR3 is CASSQDYRQGHEKLFF. The DNA of the CDR3 is TGCGCCAGCAGCCAAGATTACCGACAGGGGCATGAAAAACTGTTTTTT.

The V call is TRBV6-5, the J call TRBJ1-2; D unresolved. The germline V gene has CDR1 MNHEY and CDR2 SVGAGI. The CDR3 length is 13 residues. Trimming left V 6 bases short and J 3 bases short, with 11 bases between. CDR3 coding DNA: TGTGCCAGCAGCCTCCCGGGAGACTATGGCTACACCTTC. It is translated as CASSLPGDYGYTF.

The V gene is TRBV5-5, the J gene TRBJ1-5, with 7 bases that match TRBD1. Germline V gene data show CDR1 as SGHKS and CDR2 as YYEKEE (reference sequence). Trimming at V came to 5 bases and at J to 10 bases, leaving 9 bases not matched to a gene. This CDR3 has 13 amino acids. CDR3 DNA sequence: TGTGCCAGCAGTCTTACAGGGGAACGACCCCAGCATTTT. Its translation is CASSLTGERPQHF. The full variable domain, completed using reference TRBV5-5 and TRBJ1-5, is DAGVTQSPTHLIKTRGQQVTLRCSPISGHKSVSWYQQVLGQGPQFIFQYYEKEERGRGNFPDRFSARQFPNYSSELNVNALLLGDSALYLCASSLTGERPQHFGDGTRLSIL.

This clone showed up just once. The chain uses TRBV5-6 and TRBJ2-3; D is undetermined. The germline V and J ends were trimmed by 3 bases and 3 bases, with 14 bases remaining between them. Germline V gene sequence: CDR1 SGHDT, CDR2 YYEEEE. The CDR3 has 15 amino acids. CDR3 DNA: TGTGCCAGCAGCTCCCGGGTCCCATGGACAGATACGCAGTATTTT. The encoded protein is CASSSRVPWTDTQYF.

This chain links TRBV5-4 with TRBJ2-5, with 7 nucleotides matching TRBD1. Trimming at V came to 2 bases and at J to 4 bases, leaving 5 bases not matched to a gene. Germline V gene data show CDR1 as SGHNT and CDR2 as YYREEE (reference sequence). The CDR3 is made up of 14 amino acids. CDR3 protein: CASSFKTGVETQYF. As DNA, the CDR3 is TGTGCCAGCAGCTTCAAAACAGGGGTAGAGACCCAGTACTTC.

J is TRBJ2-5 and V is TRBV28; unclear D gene. Trimming removed 3 bases at V and 1 base at J, with 15 bases between. Germline CDR1 MDHEN, CDR2 SYDVKM. The CDR3 is 16 amino acids. The CDR3 protein is CASSFRPQVGQETQYF. Here the CDR3 DNA reads TGTGCCAGCAGTTTTAGACCCCAGGTGGGCCAAGAGACCCAGTACTTC.

This clone was counted between two and nine times. The J gene is TRBJ2-7, the V gene TRBV27; 11 bases fit TRBD2. The CDR3 totals 14 residues. The germline V gene encodes CDR1 MNHEY and CDR2 SMNVEV (reference sequence). Trimming at V came to 6 bases and at J to 4 bases, leaving 5 bases not matched to a gene. The CDR3: CASSPGTSGYEQYF. CDR3 DNA sequence: TGTGCCAGCAGCCCTGGGACTAGCGGATACGAGCAGTACTTC.

This rearrangement joins TRBV4-1 to TRBJ2-7; D is unclear. Trimming cost V 1 base and J 2 bases, with 12 bases left between them. The CDR3 loop spans 15 amino acids. The germline V gene encodes CDR1 MGHRA and CDR2 YSYEKL. CDR3 nucleotide sequence: TGCGCCAGCAGCCAAGGGCGGAGTCTACCCTACGAGCAGTACTTC. This encodes CASSQGRSLPYEQYF.

The V and J genes are TRBV29-1 and TRBJ2-7, with 9 bases identical to TRBD1. This CDR3 has 14 residues. V shed 6 bases and J 3 bases; nucleotides not matched to a gene: 9. CDR1 and CDR2 from the germline V gene are SQVTM and ANQGSEA. The CDR3 sequence is CSVETTGQGYEQYF. DNA for the CDR3: TGCAGCGTGGAAACTACGGGACAGGGCTACGAGCAGTACTTC.

The rearrangement joins TRBV5-1 to TRBJ2-7; 9 bases agree with TRBD1. The CDR3 contains 14 residues. Trimming at V came to 4 bases and at J to 5 bases, leaving 7 bases not matched to a gene. From germline, CDR1 is SGHRS and CDR2 YFSETQ. The CDR3 protein is CASSPGQGSDEQYF. The CDR3 region has the DNA TGCGCCAGCAGCCCGGGACAGGGCAGCGACGAGCAGTACTTC.

This chain uses TRBV19 with TRBJ1-2; possibly TRBD1 for D (6 bases). The CDR3 is 14 residues long. The V gene lost 5 bases and the J gene lost 2 bases, with 12 bases spanning the gap. Germline V CDR1 and CDR2: LNHDA, SQIVND (reference sequence). The CDR3, as DNA: TGTGCCAGTAGTTCATTTCAGGGGAACTATGGCTACACCTTC. Translation gives CASSSFQGNYGYTF.